This TCR beta chain was profiled in a study of regulatory T cells in long-lasting Graves disease. Across the study: By definition, persistent Graves' disease involved antithyroid drugs for over 5 years alongside positive TSH receptor antibodies.

TCR beta libraries were built with iRepertoire HTBI primers and Arm-PCR of CDR3 regions. TCRdb fed the multiplex PCR reads into MiXCR, producing one record per CDR3 protein. The table has approximately 290,000 distinct CDR3 sequences, around 23% seen once. Many counts were recorded for this clonotype. Antigen unknown. V was clipped by 3 bases and J by 1 base; unmatched bases: 2. Germline V gene sequence: CDR1 SEHNR, CDR2 FQNEAQ (reference sequence). This CDR3 spans 14 amino acids. Overall study findings and caveats: Compared with new cases, persistent Graves' patients showed reduced TCR diversity. TRBV28, TRBJ1-2 and TRBJ2-5 emerged as the favored segments in persistent disease.

This sample's time point: persistent/refractory GD, antithyroid drugs over 5 years with positive TRAb. PBMC-derived RNA was used for the TCR library. EDTA tubes collected approximately 10 milliliters of peripheral blood. The J gene is TRBJ2-5, the V gene TRBV7-9, with 7 bases aligning to TRBD2. Sequences were derived from peripheral blood mononuclear cells (PBMCs), sampled when the disease was refractory, from a patient treated with antithyroid drugs. The sequence was collected from a female donor with Graves disease. Here the CDR3 DNA reads TGTGCCAGCAGCTTGAGCGGGATCCAAGAGACCCAGTACTTC. Protein: CASSLSGIQETQYF.